A selection of T cell receptor beta chains follows, all from one sample in a study of T cells in Graves' hyperthyroidism and ophthalmopathy. TCRdb redid the calling of the multiplex PCR reads with MiXCR, one entry per CDR3 protein. There are 550,000 to 600,000 distinct CDR3 sequences in the sample; 16% occur only once, and around a sixth lies in the top ten. Sequenced sample: blood. The receptors come from a woman between 18 and 29 years old with Graves' hyperthyroidism. CDR3s include the opening cysteine and the closing phenylalanine or tryptophan. The order of the fields is V gene, clone size, J gene, D gene, CDR3 protein, CDR3 DNA. The D gene is left open where the match is weak. Clone sizes are given selectively: once, few, many, or a class where the clone is expanded.

TRBV12-3/TRBV12-4	few	TRBJ2-7	-	CASSLTSTDYEQYF	TGTGCCAGCAGTTTAACTTCTACCGACTACGAGCAGTACTTC
TRBV10-3	-	TRBJ1-5	-	CAIKDGNQPQHF	TGTGCCATCAAGGACGGGAATCAGCCCCAGCATTTT
TRBV2	few	TRBJ2-6	-	CASRVDSSGANVLTF	TGTGCCAGCAGGGTCGACAGCTCTGGGGCCAACGTCCTGACTTTC
TRBV20-1	many	TRBJ2-7	TRBD2	CSADGTSGASYEQYF	TGCAGTGCGGATGGGACTAGCGGGGCCTCCTACGAGCAGTACTTC
TRBV18	few	TRBJ2-1	-	CASSPDTSSYNEQFF	TGTGCCAGCTCCCCGGACACGTCCTCCTACAATGAGCAGTTCTTC
TRBV18	few	TRBJ1-1	-	CASSQEELTLSTEAFF	TGTGCCAGCTCACAAGAAGAATTGACCCTGTCCACTGAAGCTTTCTTT
TRBV12-3/TRBV12-4	many	TRBJ2-4	-	CASSSDGEAKNIQYF	TGTGCCAGCAGTAGTGACGGGGAAGCCAAAAACATTCAGTACTTC
TRBV6-6	few	TRBJ1-1	-	CASSYGQQNTEAFF	TGTGCCAGCAGTTACGGACAACAGAACACTGAAGCTTTCTTT
TRBV30	many	TRBJ2-2	-	CAWSAVAANTGELFF	TGTGCCTGGAGCGCGGTAGCAGCTAACACCGGGGAGCTGTTTTTT
TRBV7-9	many	TRBJ1-1	-	CASNRVGDKYNEAFF	TGTGCCAGCAATCGGGTCGGCGACAAATACAATGAAGCTTTCTTT
TRBV5-1	few	TRBJ1-4	TRBD1	CASSFGQGALHEKLFF	TGCGCCAGCAGCTTCGGACAGGGTGCCCTACATGAGAAACTGTTTTTT
TRBV12-3/TRBV12-4	many	TRBJ2-7	TRBD2	CASRTAGEGEQYF	TGTGCCAGCAGGACAGCGGGAGAAGGCGAGCAGTACTTC
TRBV5-1	-	TRBJ2-2	-	CASSSYPDISGELFF	TGCGCCAGCAGCTCTTACCCAGACATATCCGGGGAGCTGTTTTTT
TRBV6-2/TRBV6-3	-	TRBJ2-3	TRBD2	CASRDGLAGAPDTQYF	TGTGCCAGCAGGGATGGACTAGCGGGAGCCCCAGATACGCAGTATTTT
TRBV12-3/TRBV12-4	-	TRBJ2-1	TRBD2	CASSQPSGGGYNEQFF	TGTGCCAGCAGTCAACCATCGGGGGGGGGTTACAATGAGCAGTTCTTC
TRBV12-3/TRBV12-4	many	TRBJ1-4	TRBD1	CASSGTGTGPAEKLFF	TGTGCCAGCAGTGGCACCGGGACAGGCCCTGCTGAAAAACTGTTTTTT
TRBV12-3/TRBV12-4	many	TRBJ1-1	-	CASRITGRNTEAFF	TGTGCCAGCAGAATAACTGGGAGGAACACTGAAGCTTTCTTT
TRBV5-1	many	TRBJ2-7	-	CASSLWTDQYEQYF	TGCGCCAGCAGCCTATGGACCGACCAATACGAGCAGTACTTC
TRBV28	many	TRBJ2-7	-	CASSPDRGGLEQYF	TGTGCCAGCAGCCCCGACCGCGGGGGCCTCGAGCAGTACTTC
TRBV20-1	many	TRBJ2-7	-	CSARHLYEQYF	TGCAGTGCTAGGCACCTCTACGAGCAGTACTTC
TRBV7-2	-	TRBJ2-7	TRBD2	CASSLTSGEGHEQYF	TGTGCCAGCAGCCTTACCTCCGGGGAGGGCCACGAGCAGTACTTC
TRBV30	many	TRBJ2-2	-	CAWSVRGGELFF	TGTGCCTGGAGTGTGAGAGGCGGGGAGCTGTTTTTT
TRBV5-5	many	TRBJ2-3	-	CASSLYGGPDTQYF	TGTGCCAGCAGCTTGTACGGGGGTCCAGATACGCAGTATTTT
TRBV7-2	few	TRBJ2-5	-	CASSLLGQFMVETQYF	TGTGCCAGCAGCTTACTAGGGCAATTTATGGTGGAGACCCAGTACTTC
TRBV6-2/TRBV6-3	few	TRBJ2-7	-	CASSLYQEQYF	TGTGCCAGCAGTTTATATCAGGAGCAGTACTTC
TRBV7-3	-	TRBJ2-2	-	CASSSKGGAETGELFF	TGTGCCAGCAGCTCGAAAGGAGGGGCGGAGACCGGGGAGCTGTTTTTT
TRBV12-3/TRBV12-4	many	TRBJ1-1	TRBD1	CASSRQGEAFF	TGTGCCAGCAGTCGACAGGGGGAAGCTTTCTTT
TRBV20-1	many	TRBJ2-7	-	CSALVSGDYEQYF	TGCAGTGCGCTGGTATCGGGAGACTACGAGCAGTACTTC
TRBV20-1	many	TRBJ2-2	TRBD2	CSAPPGGLDGELFF	TGCAGTGCCCCTCCGGGGGGGCTAGACGGGGAGCTGTTTTTT
TRBV20-1	many	TRBJ2-3	TRBD2	CSARAAGTRGDTQYF	TGCAGTGCTAGGGCAGCCGGGACTAGGGGGGATACGCAGTATTTT
TRBV6-5	few	TRBJ2-1	TRBD2	CASRFTSDLSHREQFF	TGTGCCAGCAGATTCACTAGCGATTTATCCCATAGGGAGCAGTTCTTC
TRBV20-1	-	TRBJ1-3	-	CSAPGVFGNTIYF	TGCAGTGCTCCGGGGGTATTTGGAAACACCATATATTTT
TRBV5-5	many	TRBJ1-1	TRBD1	CASSENRGGTEAFF	TGTGCCAGCAGCGAGAACAGGGGAGGCACTGAAGCTTTCTTT
TRBV29-1	many	TRBJ2-1	TRBD1	CSVRGTGALDSVNEQFF	TGCAGCGTTCGGGGGACAGGGGCCTTGGACTCAGTCAATGAGCAGTTCTTC
TRBV19	many	TRBJ1-2	-	CASSRGTEGGYGYTF	TGTGCCAGTAGCCGCGGCACAGAAGGGGGCTATGGCTACACCTTC
TRBV4-1	few	TRBJ2-5	TRBD1	CASSQGTGGARIETQYF	TGCGCCAGCAGCCAAGGAACAGGGGGCGCGAGGATAGAGACCCAGTACTTC
TRBV19	few	TRBJ1-3	-	CASKEGMYGNTIYF	TGTGCCAGTAAGGAGGGGATGTATGGAAACACCATATATTTT
TRBV12-3/TRBV12-4	once	TRBJ2-1	-	CASTWGNGRQFF	TGTGCCAGCACATGGGGGAATGGTAGGCAGTTCTTC
TRBV28	many	TRBJ1-2	-	CASSLKTYRASYGYTF	TGTGCCAGCAGCCTTAAGACGTACAGGGCGAGCTATGGCTACACCTTC
TRBV5-1	many	TRBJ2-3	-	CASSSGGSTDTQYF	TGTGCCAGCAGTTCCGGCGGGAGCACAGATACGCAGTATTTT
TRBV4-3	-	TRBJ2-3	-	CASSSDGRDFTDTQYF	TGCGCCAGCAGCTCCGACGGTCGGGACTTCACAGATACGCAGTATTTT
TRBV28	many	TRBJ1-4	-	CASSTNLGGQDEKLFF	TGTGCCAGCAGTACCAACCTGGGTGGGCAGGATGAAAAACTGTTTTTT
TRBV7-9	many	TRBJ2-1	-	CASSSQYNEQFF	TGTGCCAGCAGTTCACAGTACAATGAGCAGTTCTTC
TRBV14	-	TRBJ2-1	-	CASSQLGFEQFF	TGTGCCAGCAGCCAATTGGGGTTTGAGCAGTTCTTC
TRBV7-6	-	TRBJ2-5	TRBD2	CASSPSGGGDGDQYF	TGTGCCAGCAGCCCGAGCGGGGGGGGGGACGGTGACCAGTACTTC
TRBV6-1	few	TRBJ1-2	TRBD1	CASSGALGQGAYGYTF	TGTGCCAGCAGTGGGGCACTGGGACAGGGGGCGTATGGCTACACCTTC
TRBV2	-	TRBJ1-6	-	CASTGRNRADSPLHF	TGTGCCAGCACCGGAAGGAACAGGGCTGATTCACCCCTCCACTTT
TRBV3-1	many	TRBJ1-1	-	CASSQQGRNTEAFF	TGTGCCAGCAGCCAACAGGGTAGGAACACTGAAGCTTTCTTT
TRBV11-2	many	TRBJ1-1	-	CASSSPSGDNTEAFF	TGTGCCAGCAGCTCACCGTCAGGGGACAACACTGAAGCTTTCTTT
TRBV18	-	TRBJ2-7	-	CASSPKSLGPSSYEQYF	TGTGCCAGCTCACCGAAATCGCTCGGCCCAAGCTCCTACGAGCAGTACTTC
TRBV20-1	many	TRBJ2-3	-	CSARDRTSSTDTQYF	TGCAGTGCTAGAGATCGGACCTCTAGCACAGATACGCAGTATTTT
TRBV29-1	many	TRBJ2-5	TRBD2	CSVDDQRGQETQYF	TGCAGCGTTGACGACCAGCGGGGGCAAGAGACCCAGTACTTC
TRBV3-1	-	TRBJ1-6	-	CASSWGSNSPLHF	TGTGCCAGCAGCTGGGGGTCCAATTCACCCCTCCACTTT
TRBV2	many	TRBJ2-7	-	CASSVDRNYEQYF	TGTGCCAGCAGTGTGGACCGCAACTACGAGCAGTACTTC